This T cell receptor beta chain was documented in a study of blood T cell repertoires in COVID-19. Overall study: T cells, B-cell-depleted T cells, or PBMCs supplied cDNA or gDNA.

Between the trimmed V and J ends, which lost 11 bases and 0 bases, there was a span of 11 bases. The germline CDR1 and CDR2 sequences are MGHDK and SYGVNS. The CDR3 extends over 13 amino acids. This clone was counted a few times. As originally analysed: Reference gene primer amplification yielded estimated nucleated cell counts. Data came from immunoSEQ multiplex PCR; TCRdb stores just in-frame clones and leaves some out. From that table come the V and J calls and clone size; the DNA was used to work out D and trimming. This sample yields roughly 220,000 clones, of which around 84% are seen a single time; 15% to 20% belongs to the top ten.

The rearrangement uses TRBV25-1 and TRBJ1-5; possibly TRBD1 for D (6 bases). The source is a man aged 25 to 45 with active or convalescent COVID-19. Sequenced input: peripheral blood. CDR3 nucleotide sequence: TGTGCCTCAGGGGCTTGTAGCAATCAGCCCCAGCATTTT. It yields the protein CASGACSNQPQHF.